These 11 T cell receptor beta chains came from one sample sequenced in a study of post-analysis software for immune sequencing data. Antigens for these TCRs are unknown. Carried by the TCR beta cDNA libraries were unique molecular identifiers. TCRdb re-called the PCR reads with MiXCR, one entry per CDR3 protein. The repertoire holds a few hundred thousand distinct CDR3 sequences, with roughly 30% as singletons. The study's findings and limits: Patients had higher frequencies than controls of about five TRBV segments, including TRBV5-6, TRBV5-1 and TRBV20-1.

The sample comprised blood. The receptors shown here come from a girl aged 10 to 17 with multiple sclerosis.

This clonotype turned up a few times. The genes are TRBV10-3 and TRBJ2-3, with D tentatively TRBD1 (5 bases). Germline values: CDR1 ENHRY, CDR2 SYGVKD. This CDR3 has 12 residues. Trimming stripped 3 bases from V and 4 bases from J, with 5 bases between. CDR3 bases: TGTGCCATCAGTGAAGGGGCAGATACGCAGTATTTT. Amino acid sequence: CAISEGADTQYF.

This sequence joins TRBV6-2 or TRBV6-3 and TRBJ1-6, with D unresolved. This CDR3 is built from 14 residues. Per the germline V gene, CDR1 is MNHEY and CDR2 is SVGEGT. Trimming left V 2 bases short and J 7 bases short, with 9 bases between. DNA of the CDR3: TGTGCCAGCAGTTACGGTGTGGTCAATTCACCCCTCCACTTT. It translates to CASSYGVVNSPLHF.

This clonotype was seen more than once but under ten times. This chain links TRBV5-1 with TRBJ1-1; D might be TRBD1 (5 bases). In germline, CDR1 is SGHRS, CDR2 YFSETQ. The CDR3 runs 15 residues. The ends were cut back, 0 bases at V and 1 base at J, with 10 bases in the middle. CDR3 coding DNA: TGCGCCAGCAGCTTGGAGGTAACAGGGAACACTGAAGCTTTCTTT. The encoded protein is CASSLEVTGNTEAFF.

DNA of the CDR3: TGTGCCAGCAGTTTCCAATTGGAAAACTATGGCTACACCTTC. Its translation: CASSFQLENYGYTF. This rearrangement joins TRBV12-3 or TRBV12-4 to TRBJ1-2, with D uncertain. The germline V and J ends were trimmed by 3 bases and 2 bases, with 10 bases remaining between them. The CDR3 has 14 residues.

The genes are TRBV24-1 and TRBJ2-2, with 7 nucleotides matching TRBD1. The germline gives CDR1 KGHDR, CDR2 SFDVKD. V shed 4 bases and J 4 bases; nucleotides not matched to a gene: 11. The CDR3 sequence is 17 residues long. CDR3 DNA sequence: TGTGCCACCAGTGACAAAACAGGGGTGGTCCCCACCGGGGAGCTGTTTTTT. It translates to CATSDKTGVVPTGELFF.

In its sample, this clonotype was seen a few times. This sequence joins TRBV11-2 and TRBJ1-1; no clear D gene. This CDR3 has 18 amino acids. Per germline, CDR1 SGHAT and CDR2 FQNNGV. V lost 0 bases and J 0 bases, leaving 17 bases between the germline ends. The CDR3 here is CASSLDYSSPGMNTEAFF. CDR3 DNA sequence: TGTGCCAGCAGCTTAGATTATTCGTCTCCGGGAATGAACACTGAAGCTTTCTTT. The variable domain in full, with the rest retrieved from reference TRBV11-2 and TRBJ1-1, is EAGVAQSPRYKIIEKRQSVAFWCNPISGHATLYWYQQILGQGPKLLIQFQNNGVVDDSQLPKDRFSAERLKGVDSTLKIQPAKLEDSAVYLCASSLDYSSPGMNTEAFFGQGTRLTVV.

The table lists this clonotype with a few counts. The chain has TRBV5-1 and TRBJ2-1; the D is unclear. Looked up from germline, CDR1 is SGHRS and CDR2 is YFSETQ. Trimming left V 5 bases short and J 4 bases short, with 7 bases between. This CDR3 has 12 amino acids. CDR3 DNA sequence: TGCGCCAGCAGTATCGGTTACAATGAGCAGTTCTTC. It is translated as CASSIGYNEQFF.

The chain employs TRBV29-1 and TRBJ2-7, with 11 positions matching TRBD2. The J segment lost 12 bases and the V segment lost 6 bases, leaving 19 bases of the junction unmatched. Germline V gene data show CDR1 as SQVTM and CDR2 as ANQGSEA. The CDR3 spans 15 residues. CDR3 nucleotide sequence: TGCAGCGTCCACCTAGTAGCGGGGGGGCCAGAGACCCGGTACTTC. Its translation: CSVHLVAGGPETRYF.

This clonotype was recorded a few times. The CDR3 DNA reads as TGTGCCAGCAGTGCCGGACAGCCCCAGCATTTT. Amino acid sequence: CASSAGQPQHF. The chain links TRBV6-6 to TRBJ1-5; D not resolved. The CDR3 extends over 11 amino acids. Germline values: CDR1 MNHNY, CDR2 SVGAGI (reference sequence). The germline V and J ends were trimmed by 5 bases and 7 bases, with 6 bases remaining between them.

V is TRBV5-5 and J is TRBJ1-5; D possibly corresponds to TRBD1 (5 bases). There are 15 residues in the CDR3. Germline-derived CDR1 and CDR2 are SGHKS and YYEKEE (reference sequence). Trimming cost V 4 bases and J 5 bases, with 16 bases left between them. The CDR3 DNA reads TGTGCCAGCAGCCCATCAGGGATTCTTCATCAGCCCCAGCATTTT. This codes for CASSPSGILHQPQHF.

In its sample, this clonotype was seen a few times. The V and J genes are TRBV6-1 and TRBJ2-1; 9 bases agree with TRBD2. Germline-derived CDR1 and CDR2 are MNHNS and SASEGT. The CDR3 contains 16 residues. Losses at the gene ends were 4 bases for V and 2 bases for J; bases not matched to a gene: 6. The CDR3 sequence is CASSGSLAGPYNEQFF. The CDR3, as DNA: TGTGCCAGCAGTGGGTCCCTAGCGGGGCCCTACAATGAGCAGTTCTTC.